The 22 T cell receptor beta chains below come from one sample, sequenced in a study of blood T cell repertoires in COVID-19. Here immunoSEQ multiplex PCR was the method, and the copy in TCRdb shows in-frame clones only, minus some. The sample has 150,000 to 200,000 clones, around four fifths seen once. The sequencing sample was made of PBMCs or T cells enriched from blood (not recorded which). All receptors derive from a woman in her fifties or sixties who had recovered from COVID-19.

This CDR3 is CASSQDISNQPQHF. CDR3 nucleotide sequence: TGTGCCAGCAGCCAGGACATTAGCAATCAGCCCCAGCATTTT. The chain links TRBV6-5 to TRBJ1-5; D is perhaps TRBD1 (5 bases). CDR3 size: 14 residues. V dropped 6 bases and J dropped 0 bases, with 9 bases sitting between them. Per the germline V gene, CDR1 is MNHEY and CDR2 is SVGAGI.

This clone is a singleton in its sample. CDR3 region: CASSDPRQGLPNTEAFF. DNA for the CDR3: TGTGCCAGCAGTGACCCCCGACAGGGCCTACCGAACACTGAAGCTTTCTTT. The chain has TRBV25-1 and TRBJ1-1; 7 bases match TRBD1. The CDR3 covers 17 residues. Germline CDR1 is MGHDK and CDR2 is SYGVNS. V shed 3 bases and J 1 base; nucleotides not matched to a gene: 11. The full variable domain, in which reference TRBV25-1 and TRBJ1-1 provide the parts outside the CDR3, is EADIYQTPRYLVIGTGKKITLECSQTMGHDKMYWYQQDPGMELHLIHYSYGVNSTEKGDLSSESTVSRIRTEHFPLTLESARPSHTSQYLCASSDPRQGLPNTEAFFGQGTRLTVV.

This rearrangement joins TRBV18 to TRBJ2-2, with a weak D call TRBD1 (6 bases). Trimming shortened V by 3 bases and J by 1 base, and 9 bases separated the two germline ends. The germline V gene has CDR1 KGHSH and CDR2 LQKENI. This CDR3 comprises 15 residues. The CDR3 DNA is TGTGCCAGCTCACCGTCGACAGGGAACACCGGGGAGCTGTTTTTT. This gives the protein CASSPSTGNTGELFF.

This chain joins TRBV19 and TRBJ1-1, with 10 positions matching TRBD1. V dropped 1 base and J dropped 4; count of bases not matched to a gene: 0. The length of the CDR3 is 14 residues. Germline CDR1 reads LNHDA; CDR2 reads SQIVND (reference sequence). CDR3 nucleotide sequence: TGTGCCAGTAGTATAGGACAGGGGGCCACTGAAGCTTTCTTT. It translates to CASSIGQGATEAFF.

V and J are TRBV3-1 (or the pseudogene TRBV3-2) and TRBJ2-3; D may be TRBD2 (7 bases). This CDR3 comprises 14 residues. Germline loops: CDR1 LGHDT, CDR2 YNNKEL (reference sequence). V was cut by 0 bases and J by 6 bases, with 10 bases left in between. This chain's CDR3 is CASSQEGGPDTQYF. CDR3 sequence (DNA): TGTGCCAGCAGCCAAGAGGGGGGGCCGGATACGCAGTATTTT.

This sequence joins TRBV6-5 and TRBJ1-5; D remains ambiguous. Germline loops: CDR1 MNHEY, CDR2 SVGAGI. Trimming removed 0 bases from V and 4 bases from J, with 10 bases in between. This CDR3 is built from 15 residues. The CDR3, as DNA: TGTGCCAGCAGTTACTCCGGGGTGGGTAATCAGCCCCAGCATTTT. Its translation: CASSYSGVGNQPQHF.

J is TRBJ2-1 and V is TRBV13; TRBD1 aligns across 7 bases. Germline-derived CDR1 and CDR2 are PRHDT and FYEKMQ (reference sequence). The CDR3 has 16 residues. V trimming: 5 bases; J trimming: 5 bases; junction bases outside the gene matches: 12. The CDR3 spells CASSPNTGADNNEQFF. CDR3 nucleotides: TGTGCCAGCAGCCCCAACACAGGGGCCGATAACAATGAGCAGTTCTTC.

The chain is built from TRBV29-1 and TRBJ2-1, with 14 nucleotides matching TRBD2. The germline V gene has CDR1 SQVTM and CDR2 ANQGSEA. The CDR3 length is 16 residues. V shed 6 bases, J shed 8 bases, and the junction held 12 bases outside the gene matches. The CDR3 nucleotides are TGCAGCGTGATTTCCGCCGGGACTAGCGGGAGACATGAGCAGTTCTTC. Protein: CSVISAGTSGRHEQFF.

The DNA of the CDR3 is TGTGCCAGCACTCTTCGGACAGGCTACTATGGCTACACCTTC. Residues: CASTLRTGYYGYTF. The genes are TRBV7-9 and TRBJ1-2; 7 bases match TRBD1. CDR3 length: 14 amino acids. Germline V gene lookup returns CDR1 SEHNR and CDR2 FQNEAQ (reference sequence). Trimming took 7 bases from V and 3 from J; bases not matched to a gene: 8.

The chain employs TRBV4-2 and TRBJ1-4, with a possible D match to TRBD1 (5 bases). This CDR3 has 17 residues. Germline V lookup: CDR1 LGHNA, CDR2 YNFKEQ. Trimming cost V 0 bases and J 13 bases, with 24 bases left between them. The chain's CDR3 is CASSQDRPKDPRVGLFF. The DNA for the CDR3 is TGTGCCAGCAGCCAAGATAGACCCAAGGACCCCAGGGTAGGACTGTTTTTT.

The chain recombines TRBV5-1 with TRBJ1-4; TRBD1 agrees at 8 bases. Germline CDR1 is SGHRS and CDR2 is YFSETQ. The CDR3 is 12 residues long. After removal of 0 bases from V and 15 bases from J, the junction contained 4 bases not matched to a gene. As DNA, the CDR3 is TGCGCCAGCAGCTTGGGGACAGGGAAGATGTTTTTT. Its translation: CASSLGTGKMFF. The complete variable domain, with remaining parts taken from reference TRBV5-1 and TRBJ1-4, reads KAGVTQTPRYLIKTRGQQVTLSCSPISGHRSVSWYQQTPGQGLQFLFEYFSETQRNKGNFPGRFSGRQFSNSRSEMNVSTLELGDSALYLCASSLGTGKMFFGSGTQLSVL.

The J gene is TRBJ2-3, the V gene TRBV7-9, with D maybe TRBD2 (6 bases). The germline V and J ends were trimmed by 6 bases and 4 bases, with 14 bases remaining between them. The germline V gene has CDR1 SEHNR and CDR2 FQNEAQ (reference sequence). The CDR3 sequence is 14 residues long. CDR3: CASSLDGGADTQYF. The CDR3, as DNA: TGTGCCAGCAGTCTGGACGGAGGGGCAGATACGCAGTATTTT. The full variable domain, in which reference TRBV7-9 and TRBJ2-3 provide the parts outside the CDR3, is DTGVSQNPRHKITKRGQNVTFRCDPISEHNRLYWYRQTLGQGPEFLTYFQNEAQLEKSRLLSDRFSAERPKGSFSTLEIQRTEQGDSAMYLCASSLDGGADTQYFGPGTRLTVL.

This sequence joins TRBV27 and TRBJ2-7; D is possibly TRBD2 (6 bases). Germline CDR1 is MNHEY and CDR2 is SMNVEV (reference sequence). This CDR3 has 14 amino acids. Trimming cost V 3 bases and J 3 bases, with 12 bases left between them. The CDR3 DNA is TGTGCCAGCAGTTTTGATCGGGGGAGCTACGAGCAGTACGTC. It is translated as CASSFDRGSYEQYV.

This chain connects TRBV5-1 to TRBJ2-3, with 7 bases aligning to TRBD2. Germline-derived CDR1 and CDR2 are SGHRS and YFSETQ. The CDR3 has 16 residues. V lost 4 bases to trimming and J lost 3 bases; unmatched junction nucleotides: 11. CDR3 coding DNA: TGCGCCAGCAGCCCGCTAACCGGGACTAAAACAGATACGCAGTATTTT. Its translation is CASSPLTGTKTDTQYF.

This clone has at least ten counts. The chain joins TRBV4-3 to TRBJ1-4; TRBD1 aligns across 9 bases. Looked up from germline, CDR1 is LGHNA and CDR2 is YSLEER. The CDR3 sequence is 15 residues long. J lost 4 bases, V lost 3 bases, and 3 bases had no gene match. As DNA, the CDR3 is TGCGCCAGCAGCCACGGGACAGGGAGTAATGAAAAACTGTTTTTT. Translation: CASSHGTGSNEKLFF.

The V and J genes are TRBV7-8 and TRBJ2-7, with TRBD2 matching 10 bases. V was clipped by 5 bases and J by 3 bases; unmatched bases: 10. The CDR3 contains 16 residues. From germline, CDR1 is SGHVS and CDR2 FQNEAQ. The CDR3 DNA sequence: TGTGCCAGCAGCCCCCGGACTAGCGGAACTGGCTACGAGCAGTACGTC. This gives the protein CASSPRTSGTGYEQYV.

The CDR3 region is CASSSLTGVNTEAFF. CDR3 nucleotide sequence: TGTGCCAGCAGTTCTTTGACAGGTGTGAACACTGAAGCTTTCTTT. The chain is built from TRBV28 and TRBJ1-1; the D gene is possibly TRBD1 (6 bases). Germline CDR1 reads MDHEN; CDR2 reads SYDVKM. This CDR3 comprises 15 residues. Trimming shortened V by 4 bases and J by 0 bases, and 12 bases separated the two germline ends.

The genes are TRBV2 and TRBJ1-2, with 10 bases lining up with TRBD1. The V gene's germline CDR1 is SNHLY and CDR2 FYNNEI. CDR3 length: 15 amino acids. Germline trimming cut 6 bases from V and 8 bases from J; bases unmatched to any gene: 12. CDR3 in DNA: TGTGCCAGCAGCCGACTAGGGACAGGGGTAGAGGGCTACACCTTC. Its translation: CASSRLGTGVEGYTF. Filled out from reference TRBV2 and TRBJ1-2, the complete variable domain reads EPEVTQTPSHQVTQMGQEVILRCVPISNHLYFYWYRQILGQKVEFLVSFYNNEISEKSEIFDDQFSVERPDGSNFTLKIRSTKLEDSAMYFCASSRLGTGVEGYTFGSGTRLTVV.

The chain has TRBV7-2 and TRBJ2-7; no clear D gene. The germline V and J ends were trimmed by 4 bases and 0 bases, with 10 bases remaining between them. The germline CDR1 and CDR2 sequences are SGHTA and FQGNSA. The CDR3 runs 14 residues. CDR3 bases: TGTGCCAGCAGCTCACTGGAGAGCTCCTACGAGCAGTACGTC. Encoded protein: CASSSLESSYEQYV.

The chain employs TRBV5-1 and TRBJ2-1, with D possibly TRBD2 on 5 matching bases. CDR3 length: 15 amino acids. V was clipped by 2 bases and J by 3 bases, with 12 bases between them. The V gene's germline CDR1 is SGHRS and CDR2 YFSETQ. The CDR3 loop reads CASSFRTGYYNEQFF. The CDR3 nucleotides are TGCGCCAGCAGCTTTCGGACGGGGTACTACAATGAGCAGTTCTTC.

The V gene is TRBV18, the J gene TRBJ2-1, with 13 bases aligning to TRBD2. V lost 2 bases and J lost 2; bases outside the gene matches: 0. Looked up from germline, CDR1 is KGHSH and CDR2 is LQKENI. The CDR3 is made up of 16 amino acids. CDR3: CASSPGLAGAYNEQFF. The CDR3, as DNA: TGTGCCAGCTCACCAGGACTAGCGGGGGCCTACAATGAGCAGTTCTTC.

The chain has TRBV5-1 and TRBJ2-5, with D perhaps matching TRBD1 (6 bases). The ends were cut back, 4 bases at V and 7 bases at J, with 23 bases in the middle. Germline assignment: CDR1 SGHRS and CDR2 YFSETQ. This CDR3 has 16 amino acids. This CDR3 reads CASSPSSQGQRVTQYF. As DNA, the CDR3 is TGCGCCAGCAGCCCGTCGAGTCAGGGGCAGAGGGTGACCCAGTACTTC.